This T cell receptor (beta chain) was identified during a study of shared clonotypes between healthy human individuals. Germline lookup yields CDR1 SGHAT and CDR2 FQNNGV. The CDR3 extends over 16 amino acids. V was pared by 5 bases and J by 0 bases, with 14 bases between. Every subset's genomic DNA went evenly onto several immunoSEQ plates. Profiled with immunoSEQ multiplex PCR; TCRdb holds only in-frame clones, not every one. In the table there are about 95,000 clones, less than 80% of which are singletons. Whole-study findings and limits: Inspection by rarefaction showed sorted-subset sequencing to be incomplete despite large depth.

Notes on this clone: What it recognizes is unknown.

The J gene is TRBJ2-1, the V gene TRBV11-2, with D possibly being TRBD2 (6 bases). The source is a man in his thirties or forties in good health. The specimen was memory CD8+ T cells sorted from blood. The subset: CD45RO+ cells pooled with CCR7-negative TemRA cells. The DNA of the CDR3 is TGTGCCAGCAGCCCAATAGCGGCCAGCTCCTACAATGAGCAGTTCTTC. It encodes CASSPIAASSYNEQFF.